This TCR beta chain emerged from a study of Ad26.COV2.S vaccination and SARS-CoV-2 variants. Study conclusions and caveats: Spike-specific TCR breadth ran higher among vaccine recipients than placebo recipients.

Regarding treatment: roughly 19 received Ad26.COV2.S at low or high dose, single or two shots; about five received placebo; per-sample allocation not given. All samples were drawn on day 63, counting from the first vaccine or placebo injection. TCRdb keeps only in-frame clones here, not all; method: immunoSEQ multiplex PCR. Of approximately 280,000 clones in the sample, over 75% were seen once. Concerning this clone itself: Antigen unknown.

V lost 2 bases, J lost 10 bases, and 6 bases stayed unmatched. The CDR3 contains 15 residues. CDR1 is ENHRY and CDR2 is SYGVKD in the germline V gene. The receptor comes from a person between 18 and 65 years old who received the Ad26.COV2.S COVID-19 vaccine or a placebo. The V call is TRBV10-3, the J call TRBJ2-1; 12 positions agree with TRBD2. This specimen was peripheral blood, taken in a trial of Ad26.COV2.S vaccine versus placebo. The CDR3 loop is CAISELSSGRDEQFF. The CDR3 nucleotides are TGTGCCATCAGTGAGCTCTCTAGCGGGAGGGACGAGCAGTTCTTC.